What follows are 31 T cell receptor beta chains derived from one specimen sequenced in a study of shared clonotypes between healthy human individuals. This table comes from immunoSEQ multiplex PCR, and its TCRdb copy is limited to in-frame clones, with some not included. This table has some 2,000,000 clones, around 95% appearing once. The sequenced sample was naive CD4+ T cells sorted from blood. The sample's subset: CD45RA+ positively selected. These receptors were taken from a man younger than 30 in good health.

Notes on this clone: This CDR3 is also generated by other DNA sequences in the sample. The rearrangement joins TRBV6-5 to TRBJ2-7; D is uncertain. This CDR3 has 13 amino acids. Germline lookup yields CDR1 MNHEY and CDR2 SVGAGI. V lost 0 bases and J lost 0, with 3 bases in between. The CDR3 bases are TGTGCCAGCAGTTACTCCAACTCCTACGAGCAGTACTTC. This sequence encodes CASSYSNSYEQYF.

The chain employs TRBV9 and TRBJ2-5; D is possibly TRBD1 or TRBD2 (5 bases each). The CDR3 spans 13 residues. The V gene's germline CDR1 is SGDLS and CDR2 YYNGEE. Trimming removed 0 bases from V and 5 bases from J, with 8 bases in between. For the CDR3, the DNA is TGTGCCAGCAGCGTAGAATGGGGGGAGACCCAGTACTTC. It specifies CASSVEWGETQYF.

CDR3: CAWSSAGVYGYTF. The CDR3 DNA sequence: TGTGCCTGGAGTTCGGCAGGGGTCTATGGCTACACCTTC. This chain joins TRBV30 and TRBJ1-2; the D gene is possibly TRBD1 (6 bases). CDR1 is GTSNPN and CDR2 is SVGIG in the germline V gene (reference sequence). The V end was cut by 2 bases, the J end by 4 bases, with 11 bases between. CDR3 length: 13 amino acids.

The chain is built from TRBV25-1 and TRBJ1-2; maybe TRBD1 (5 bases). The CDR3 consists of 13 residues. The ends were cut back, 6 bases at V and 6 bases at J, with 14 bases in the middle. The germline CDR1 and CDR2 sequences are MGHDK and SYGVNS. CDR3 bases: TGTGCCAGCAGGGAGGGGCAGATTAATGGCTACACCTTC. It encodes CASREGQINGYTF.

As to this clone: A read error may produce the germline difference seen at one junction end. V and J are TRBV28 and TRBJ1-6; tentatively, D is TRBD1 (5 bases). Per germline, CDR1 MDHEN and CDR2 SYDVKM. This CDR3 is built from 14 residues. The DNA of the CDR3 is TGTGCCAGCATTGTTGGGGGTTATAGTTCACCCCTCCACTTT. Translation gives CASIVGGYSSPLHF. The full variable domain, in which reference TRBV28 and TRBJ1-6 provide the parts outside the CDR3, is DVKVTQSSRYLVKRTGEKVFLECVQDMDHENMFWYRQDPGLGLRLIYFSYDVKMKEKGDIPEGYSVSREKKERFSLILESASTNQTSMYLCASIVGGYSSPLHFGNGTRLTVT.

This chain joins TRBV6-5 and TRBJ1-1; possible D gene TRBD1, 6 bases. The V and J ends lost 6 bases and 4 bases respectively, with 18 bases between them. The CDR3 consists of 15 residues. CDR1 MNHEY and CDR2 SVGAGI come from the germline V gene. CDR3 amino acids: CASSPSRGGFTEAFF. The CDR3 coding sequence is TGTGCCAGCAGCCCATCCCGGGGGGGCTTCACTGAAGCTTTCTTT.

This chain joins TRBV7-6 and TRBJ2-7; possibly TRBD2 for D (5 bases). V was pared by 0 bases and J by 2 bases, with 8 bases between. The CDR3 is 14 residues long. Germline values: CDR1 SGHVS, CDR2 FNYEAQ. CDR3 nucleotide sequence: TGTGCCAGCAGCTTAGCACCCGGGGCCTACGAGCAGTACTTC. This translates into CASSLAPGAYEQYF.

The rearrangement links TRBV5-6 to TRBJ2-7; D may be TRBD1 (6 bases). In germline, CDR1 is SGHDT, CDR2 YYEEEE. The ends were cut back, 0 bases at V and 5 bases at J, with 12 bases in the middle. The CDR3 is made up of 14 amino acids. CDR3 DNA: TGTGCCAGCAGCTTGGGATCTAGGGACAACGAGCAGTACTTC. Protein sequence: CASSLGSRDNEQYF.

The V gene is TRBV27, the J gene TRBJ1-4; tentatively, D is TRBD1 (6 bases). Germline V gene sequence: CDR1 MNHEY, CDR2 SMNVEV (reference sequence). Trimming cost V 3 bases and J 8 bases, with 16 bases left between them. The CDR3 runs to 15 residues. CDR3 in DNA: TGTGCCAGCAGTTTTGGGGGCAGGCCGGGCGAAAAACTGTTTTTT. Translating it yields CASSFGGRPGEKLFF.

This sequence joins TRBV28 and TRBJ1-6; 9 bases fit TRBD1. From germline, CDR1 is MDHEN and CDR2 SYDVKM. The trim removed 6 bases at V and 6 bases at J, leaving 6 bases unmatched. The CDR3 covers 15 residues. The CDR3 DNA reads as TGTGCCAGCAGCACAGGGGGCGCGGGTAATTCACCCCTCCACTTT. This codes for CASSTGGAGNSPLHF.

The CDR3 DNA reads TGTGCCAGCAGTTTAGGTACAGGGGACCCTGGGGCCAACGTCCTGACTTTC. Amino acids: CASSLGTGDPGANVLTF. This chain connects TRBV28 to TRBJ2-6, with 7 bases fitting TRBD1. This CDR3 spans 17 amino acids. Germline V gene data show CDR1 as MDHEN and CDR2 as SYDVKM. The V gene end was trimmed by 2 bases and the J gene end by 2 bases; junction bases not matched to a gene: 6.

The V call is TRBV6-5, the J call TRBJ2-2; D possibly corresponds to TRBD2 (5 bases). This CDR3 region has 13 residues. The V end was cut by 6 bases, the J end by 1 base, with 6 bases between. Germline V gene lookup returns CDR1 MNHEY and CDR2 SVGAGI. CDR3 loop: CASRLGNTGELFF. CDR3 sequence (DNA): TGTGCCAGCAGACTAGGGAACACCGGGGAGCTGTTTTTT.

V gene TRBV10-2 combines with J gene TRBJ1-1; 9 bases are a match to TRBD1. The CDR3 has 16 amino acids. The germline gives CDR1 WSHSY, CDR2 SAAADI. V was pared by 1 base and J by 5 bases, with 8 bases of the junction left unmatched. CDR3 DNA sequence: TGCGCCAGCAGTGAGTATAACAGGGGGCAGGGTACTGAAGCTTTCTTT. This gives the protein CASSEYNRGQGTEAFF.

The J gene is TRBJ2-7, the V gene TRBV6-1, with 7 bases that match TRBD1. Trimming removed 6 bases from V and 9 bases from J; junction bases left unmatched: 5. The CDR3 sequence is 11 residues long. Germline V CDR1 and CDR2: MNHNS, SASEGT. The DNA for the CDR3 is TGTGCCAGCAGAAGGACAGGAGGGCAGTACTTC. Encoded protein: CASRRTGGQYF.

This chain connects TRBV29-1 to TRBJ2-5, with D unresolved. The germline V gene has CDR1 SQVTM and CDR2 ANQGSEA. V lost 4 bases, J lost 2 bases, and 8 bases lay in between. The CDR3 sequence is 12 residues long. Here the CDR3 reads CSVGVYQETQYF. CDR3 DNA: TGCAGCGTTGGAGTCTATCAAGAGACCCAGTACTTC.

The V and J genes are TRBV10-3 and TRBJ2-3; D is unclear. The V and J ends lost 0 bases and 0 bases respectively, with 10 bases between them. Germline-derived CDR1 and CDR2 are ENHRY and SYGVKD. This CDR3 is 16 amino acids long. CDR3 amino acids: CAISESPWTSTDTQYF. The CDR3 coding sequence is TGTGCCATCAGTGAGTCCCCTTGGACCAGCACAGATACGCAGTATTTT.

The V gene is TRBV30, the J gene TRBJ1-4, with D possibly TRBD1 on 5 matching bases. The CDR3 has 12 amino acids. CDR1 is GTSNPN and CDR2 is SVGIG in the germline V gene (reference sequence). V lost 4 bases to trimming and J lost 8 bases, with 11 bases between them. DNA of the CDR3: TGTGCCTGGAAGGGGACGGAAGAAAAACTGTTTTTT. Protein: CAWKGTEEKLFF.

This chain joins TRBV7-8 and TRBJ1-1; 7 bases line up with TRBD1. Germline V gene lookup returns CDR1 SGHVS and CDR2 FQNEAQ. This CDR3 comprises 13 residues. V lost 5 bases and J lost 6; bases outside the gene matches: 6. Here the CDR3 DNA reads TGTGCCAGCAGCCAGGGGGGAACGGCTGAAGCTTTCTTT. Translation gives CASSQGGTAEAFF.

V is TRBV7-2 and J is TRBJ1-4, with a weak D call TRBD1 (6 bases). The CDR3 sequence is 15 residues long. V gave up 3 bases and J gave up 6 bases, with 14 bases separating them. CDR1 and CDR2 from the germline V gene are SGHTA and FQGNSA. This chain's CDR3 is CASSFQGMGDEKLFF. The CDR3 bases are TGTGCCAGCAGCTTCCAGGGGATGGGCGATGAAAAACTGTTTTTT.

This chain links TRBV6-1 with TRBJ1-4; D gene ambiguous. The CDR3 covers 18 residues. Looked up from germline, CDR1 is MNHNS and CDR2 is SASEGT. The germline V and J ends were trimmed by 0 bases and 0 bases, with 14 bases remaining between them. CDR3 region: CASSEAQGFRATNEKLFF. The CDR3 DNA reads as TGTGCCAGCAGTGAAGCGCAAGGTTTTCGGGCAACTAATGAAAAACTGTTTTTT.

The J gene is TRBJ2-5, the V gene TRBV5-5, with TRBD1 matching over 9 bases. The germline V gene has CDR1 SGHKS and CDR2 YYEKEE (reference sequence). Unmatched junction bases numbered 3, after V lost 4 bases and J lost 2 bases. The CDR3 runs to 14 residues. This CDR3 is CASSPGQGQETQYF. The CDR3 nucleotides read TGTGCCAGCAGCCCGGGACAGGGTCAAGAGACCCAGTACTTC.

This clone came up once. The CDR3 DNA is TGTGCCAGCAGTGTAGGACAGGGGGTCGGTCAGCCCCAGCATTTT. Translated: CASSVGQGVGQPQHF. This chain uses TRBV28 with TRBJ1-5; 10 positions agree with TRBD1. The CDR3 totals 15 residues. Germline lookup yields CDR1 MDHEN and CDR2 SYDVKM. The V gene end was trimmed by 5 bases and the J gene end by 6 bases; junction bases not matched to a gene: 7.

V usage is TRBV7-9 and J usage is TRBJ2-2, with 8 bases lining up with TRBD1. The V and J ends lost 0 bases and 4 bases, in that order; junction bases with no gene match: 4. This CDR3 is 16 amino acids long. CDR1 and CDR2 from the germline V gene are SEHNR and FQNEAQ (reference sequence). This chain's CDR3 is CASSLARGRITGELFF. The CDR3 coding sequence is TGTGCCAGCAGCTTAGCCAGGGGGCGCATCACCGGGGAGCTGTTTTTT.

The chain links TRBV30 to TRBJ2-5; no reliable D call. The CDR3 runs 13 residues. Looked up from germline, CDR1 is GTSNPN and CDR2 is SVGIG (reference sequence). Trimming left V 2 bases short and J 5 bases short, with 12 bases between. The CDR3 DNA reads as TGTGCCTGGAGTCAGGATAGGGTGGAGACCCAGTACTTC. As protein: CAWSQDRVETQYF.

The V gene is TRBV18, the J gene TRBJ2-1, with D perhaps TRBD2 (6 bases). Per the germline V gene, CDR1 is KGHSH and CDR2 is LQKENI. Trimming cost V 2 bases and J 6 bases, with 14 bases left between them. The CDR3 contains 15 residues. CDR3 in amino acids: CASSPALAPANEQFF. Here the CDR3 DNA reads TGTGCCAGCTCACCAGCACTAGCCCCCGCCAATGAGCAGTTCTTC. Full variable domain (outside the CDR3, taken from reference TRBV18 and TRBJ2-1): NAGVMQNPRHLVRRRGQEARLRCSPMKGHSHVYWYRQLPEEGLKFMVYLQKENIIDESGMPKERFSAEFPKEGPSILRIQQVVRGDSAAYFCASSPALAPANEQFFGPGTRLTVL.

In its sample, this clone was seen a few times. The same CDR3 arises from other DNA sequences in this sample as well. The V call is TRBV7-9, the J call TRBJ2-1, with D unclear. This CDR3 has 11 residues. CDR1 is SEHNR and CDR2 is FQNEAQ in the germline V gene (reference sequence). V was pared by 5 bases and J by 4 bases, with 3 bases between. The CDR3, as DNA: TGTGCCAGCAGCCCTTACAATGAGCAGTTCTTC. This gives the protein CASSPYNEQFF.

With respect to this clone: This sample includes further DNA sequences coding for the same CDR3. The rearrangement joins TRBV7-9 to TRBJ2-1, with D uncertain. This CDR3 is 11 amino acids long. V was shortened by 1 base and J by 7 bases, with 2 bases between the two germline ends. CDR1 SEHNR and CDR2 FQNEAQ come from the germline V gene (reference sequence). The CDR3 nucleotides read TGTGCCAGCAGCTTAGATAATGAGCAGTTCTTC. The encoded protein is CASSLDNEQFF.

The table lists this clone with a count of one. The chain's CDR3 is CASSLGSGRAAEKLFF. The CDR3 nucleotides read TGTGCCAGCAGCTTAGGTTCAGGGAGGGCAGCCGAAAAACTGTTTTTT. This chain joins TRBV11-2 and TRBJ1-4; maybe TRBD1 (5 bases). Germline CDR1 SGHAT, CDR2 FQNNGV. The CDR3 sequence is 16 residues long. The V end was cut by 1 base, the J end by 8 bases, with 17 bases between.

The chain recombines TRBV6-6 with TRBJ1-6; 7 nucleotides match TRBD1. Germline CDR1 reads MNHNY; CDR2 reads SVGAGI (reference sequence). J was trimmed by 7 bases and V by 6 bases; bases with no gene match: 9. The CDR3 totals 15 residues. As DNA, the CDR3 is TGTGCCAGCAGACCAAACAGGGGAGAGAATTCACCCCTCCACTTT. Residues: CASRPNRGENSPLHF.

The chain uses TRBV5-8 and TRBJ2-3; D is possibly TRBD1 (7 bases). CDR3 length: 14 residues. With 4 bases removed from V and 6 bases from J, the gap between germline ends came to 15 bases. From germline, CDR1 is SGHTS and CDR2 YDEGEE. The CDR3 reads CASSRLTGRDTQYF. In DNA form, the CDR3 reads TGTGCCAGCAGCCGTTTGACAGGGAGGGATACGCAGTATTTT.

The chain employs TRBV7-2 and TRBJ2-5; D is ambiguous. The CDR3 sequence is 13 residues long. Germline assignment: CDR1 SGHTA and CDR2 FQGNSA. V was clipped by 2 bases and J by 0 bases, with 4 bases between them. This chain's CDR3 is CASSLFYQETQYF. Written as DNA, the CDR3 is TGTGCCAGCAGCTTATTCTACCAAGAGACCCAGTACTTC.